This entry lists 17 T cell receptor beta chains sequenced from one sample in a study of T cells in Graves' hyperthyroidism and ophthalmopathy. The TCR beta CDR3 regions underwent amplification using RNA transcripts as the source. With the HTBI primer set, the TCR CDR3 went through a first round of RT-PCR. Each CDR3 protein gets one entry after TCRdb re-called the multiplex PCR reads with MiXCR. In the table there are approximately 410,000 distinct CDR3 sequences, around 15% of which are singletons. Sequenced material: blood. These receptors were obtained from a man between 18 and 35 years old with Graves' ophthalmopathy.

This clonotype was counted at least ten times. This chain uses TRBV9 with TRBJ1-1; 9 nucleotides agree with TRBD1. CDR1 SGDLS and CDR2 YYNGEE come from the germline V gene. The CDR3 loop spans 15 amino acids. Trimming at V came to 2 bases and at J to 5 bases, leaving 7 bases not matched to a gene. The CDR3 sequence is CASSVGGTGFTEAFF. The DNA for the CDR3 is TGTGCCAGCAGCGTGGGCGGGACAGGGTTTACTGAAGCTTTCTTT.

This clonotype was observed a handful of times. This sequence joins TRBV19 and TRBJ2-2; 10 bases match TRBD2. V was pared by 5 bases and J by 3 bases, with 3 bases of the junction left unmatched. Per germline, CDR1 LNHDA and CDR2 SQIVND (reference sequence). CDR3 length: 15 residues. For the CDR3, the DNA is TGTGCCAGTAGTGTAGCGGGAGGATACACCGGGGAGCTGTTTTTT. Translating it yields CASSVAGGYTGELFF.

In its sample, this clonotype was seen many times. The rearrangement uses TRBV13 and TRBJ2-3; no reliable D call. V lost 0 bases to trimming and J lost 0 bases, with 10 bases between them. The CDR3 runs 16 residues. CDR1 is PRHDT and CDR2 is FYEKMQ in the germline V gene (reference sequence). In nucleotides, the CDR3 is TGTGCCAGCAGCTTAGGAGGCTCATCTAGCACAGATACGCAGTATTTT. Translation: CASSLGGSSSTDTQYF.

This clonotype was detected only once. The chain employs TRBV11-3 and TRBJ2-5; 14 bases agree with TRBD2. The J segment lost 1 base and the V segment lost 6 bases, leaving 10 bases of the junction unmatched. CDR1 and CDR2 (germline): SGHNT, YENEEA. CDR3 size: 18 residues. CDR3 amino acids: CASSLTSGGALGQETQYF. The CDR3 nucleotides read TGTGCCAGCAGTTTGACTAGCGGGGGGGCCTTGGGCCAAGAGACCCAGTACTTC.

This clonotype was seen ten or more times. The chain recombines TRBV5-1 with TRBJ2-3; 9 bases are a match to TRBD1. Unmatched junction bases numbered 4, after V lost 3 bases and J lost 5 bases. The CDR3 runs 14 residues. The germline gives CDR1 SGHRS, CDR2 YFSETQ. CDR3 bases: TGCGCCAGCAGCTCCGGGACAGGGCAAGATACGCAGTATTTT. Protein sequence: CASSSGTGQDTQYF.

The DNA for the CDR3 is TGTGCCAGTAGGGAGCGGGAGGGCAATGAGCAGTTCTTC. The encoded protein is CASREREGNEQFF. V usage is TRBV19 and J usage is TRBJ2-1, with 10 positions matching TRBD2. The CDR3 is 13 amino acids. V lost 6 bases, J lost 6 bases, and 2 bases stayed unmatched. CDR1 and CDR2 (germline): LNHDA, SQIVND (reference sequence).

This clonotype was seen many times. The gene calls are TRBV20-1 and TRBJ2-5, with 11 bases that match TRBD1. Germline CDR1 reads DFQATT; CDR2 reads SNEGSKA (reference sequence). With V trimmed by 4 bases and J by 1 base, 8 bases remained unmatched. The CDR3 sequence is 16 residues long. DNA of the CDR3: TGCAGTGCTAATCCCCTCGGGACAGGGGGCCAAGAGACCCAGTACTTC. It yields the protein CSANPLGTGGQETQYF.

The gene calls are TRBV5-1 and TRBJ2-3; TRBD2 matches at 15 bases. CDR1 is SGHRS and CDR2 is YFSETQ in the germline V gene. The J segment lost 1 base and the V segment lost 4 bases, leaving 4 bases of the junction unmatched. CDR3 length: 17 residues. CDR3 protein: CASSGTSGGTGTDTQYF. CDR3 nucleotide sequence: TGCGCCAGCAGCGGGACTAGCGGGGGGACCGGCACAGATACGCAGTATTTT.

This clonotype showed up just a few times. The CDR3 reads CAVGYEQYF. CDR3 nucleotides: TGTGCCGTAGGGTACGAGCAGTACTTC. J is TRBJ2-7 and V is TRBV6-1; D not certain. Trimming took 11 bases from V and 4 from J, leaving 6 bases between them. The CDR3 spans 9 residues. Germline CDR1 is MNHNS and CDR2 is SASEGT.

Remarks on this clonotype: This clone may be a read error of a much larger clone one base away. The V call is TRBV20-1, the J call TRBJ2-7, with TRBD2 identical over 14 bases. The germline V gene has CDR1 DFQATT and CDR2 SNEGSKA (reference sequence). The CDR3 spans 14 residues. The J segment lost 8 bases and the V segment lost 8 bases, leaving 11 bases of the junction unmatched. In DNA, the CDR3 is TGCAGTACTGGGAGGACTAGCGGGGGGAGCCAGCAGTACTTC. This encodes CSTGRTSGGSQQYF.

This clonotype occurred many times. The genes are TRBV24-1 and TRBJ2-1; D tentatively fits TRBD1 or TRBD2 (6 bases each). The CDR3 runs 15 residues. The V end was cut by 8 bases, the J end by 0 bases, with 13 bases between. Germline CDR1 KGHDR, CDR2 SFDVKD. This chain's CDR3 is CATKSGASSYNEQFF. CDR3 bases: TGTGCCACCAAGTCGGGGGCCAGCTCCTACAATGAGCAGTTCTTC.

On this clonotype itself: With a much larger clone just one base away, this may be a read error. The chain joins TRBV11-2 to TRBJ2-7; D could derive from TRBD1 or TRBD2 (6 bases each). The assigned J gene may be wrong: the sequence end matches TRBJ2-1 better. The CDR3 sequence is 15 residues long. From germline, CDR1 is SGHAT and CDR2 FQNNGV. CDR3: CASSWGGTYTYEQFF. In DNA, the CDR3 is TGTGCCAGCAGCTGGGGCGGGACATACACCTACGAGCAGTTCTTC.

As regards this clonotype: Relative to the germline gene, one junction end is altered; a read error may explain this. The rearrangement uses TRBV15 and TRBJ1-2; 8 bases are shared with TRBD1. The CDR3 loop spans 18 amino acids. CDR1 is LNHNV and CDR2 is YYDKDF in the germline V gene (reference sequence). This CDR3 reads CATSRQGAFRRPPYGCTF. Written as DNA, the CDR3 is TGTGCCACCAGCAGACAGGGGGCCTTTCGCCGTCCCCCCTATGGCTGCACCTTC.

This clonotype appeared many times. This rearrangement joins TRBV7-8 to TRBJ1-1, with D possibly matching TRBD1 (5 bases). Germline values: CDR1 SGHVS, CDR2 FQNEAQ. Between the trimmed V and J ends, which lost 1 base and 7 bases, there was a span of 10 bases. This CDR3 has 13 amino acids. Here the CDR3 reads CASSLVHGGEAFF. In DNA, the CDR3 is TGTGCCAGCAGCTTAGTTCACGGGGGTGAAGCTTTCTTT.

This clonotype has at least ten counts. This chain links TRBV5-1 with TRBJ2-1; D is perhaps TRBD1 (5 bases). Germline-derived CDR1 and CDR2 are SGHRS and YFSETQ. Trimming pared 4 bases from V and 8 bases from J, leaving 13 bases between. This CDR3 spans 13 amino acids. The CDR3: CASSGAHLYEQFF. The CDR3 DNA sequence: TGCGCCAGCAGCGGGGCCCATTTGTATGAGCAGTTCTTC.

This clonotype was seen repeatedly, ten times or more. The chain carries TRBV5-1 and TRBJ2-7; 7 nucleotides line up with TRBD1. J was trimmed by 6 bases and V by 0 bases; bases with no gene match: 6. The CDR3 loop spans 14 amino acids. CDR1 SGHRS and CDR2 YFSETQ come from the germline V gene. The CDR3 DNA reads as TGCGCCAGCAGCTTGGAGGGGGCCTCCCCCGAGCAGTACTTC. It encodes CASSLEGASPEQYF. Using reference TRBV5-1 and TRBJ2-7 for the parts outside the CDR3, the full variable domain is KAGVTQTPRYLIKTRGQQVTLSCSPISGHRSVSWYQQTPGQGLQFLFEYFSETQRNKGNFPGRFSGRQFSNSRSEMNVSTLELGDSALYLCASSLEGASPEQYFGPGTRLTVT.

This clonotype was counted between two and nine times. The rearrangement joins TRBV7-9 to TRBJ1-3; no clear D. The CDR3 contains 14 residues. In germline, CDR1 is SEHNR, CDR2 FQNEAQ (reference sequence). V gave up 5 bases and J gave up 0 bases, with 8 bases separating them. CDR3 amino acids: CASSRLGSGNTIYF. CDR3 bases: TGTGCCAGCAGCCGTCTGGGCTCTGGAAACACCATATATTTT.